This TCR beta chain was sequenced in a study of T cells in Graves' hyperthyroidism and ophthalmopathy. At the level of the study: Peripheral blood was acquired at first diagnosis, ahead of any therapy whatsoever.

Findings and limits, study-wide: Ophthalmopathy was distinguished from stable hyperthyroidism by 13 V-J signatures. Most expanded thyroid clonotypes above 0.001 recurred in blood.

The germline V gene encodes CDR1 MNHEY and CDR2 SVGEGT. This CDR3 region has 15 residues. The ends lost 2 bases at V and 7 bases at J; junction bases unmatched: 5. The cohort's ophthalmopathy patients, a group with duration under 3 months, had a Clinical Activity Score of at least 3 and a NOSPECS grade of at least 4. Amplification of TCR beta CDR3 regions used RNA as the template. The primer set for the first-round RT-PCR of the TCR CDR3 was HTBI. TCRdb reprocessed the multiplex PCR reads with MiXCR, giving one entry per CDR3 protein. The data show more than 300,000 distinct CDR3 sequences, with more than 12% seen just once and 15% to 20% held by the top ten. Concerning this clonotype itself: Its target is unknown.

Sequences were obtained from blood. The V and J genes are TRBV6-2 or TRBV6-3 and TRBJ2-3; 11 nucleotides agree with TRBD2. The sequence was obtained from a woman in her twenties or thirties with Graves' ophthalmopathy. CDR3: CASSYPGTSGHTQYF. The DNA of the CDR3 is TGTGCCAGCAGTTACCCGGGGACTAGCGGCCATACGCAGTATTTT.